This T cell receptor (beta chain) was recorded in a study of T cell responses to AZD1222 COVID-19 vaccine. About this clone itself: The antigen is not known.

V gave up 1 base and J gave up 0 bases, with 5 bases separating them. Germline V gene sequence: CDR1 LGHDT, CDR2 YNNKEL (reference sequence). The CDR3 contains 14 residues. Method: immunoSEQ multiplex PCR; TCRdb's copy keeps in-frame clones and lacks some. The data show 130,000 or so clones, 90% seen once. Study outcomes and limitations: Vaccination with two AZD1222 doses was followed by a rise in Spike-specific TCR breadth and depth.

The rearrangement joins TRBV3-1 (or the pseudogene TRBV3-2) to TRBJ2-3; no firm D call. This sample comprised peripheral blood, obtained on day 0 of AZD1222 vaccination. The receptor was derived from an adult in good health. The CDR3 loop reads CASSQAASTDTQYF. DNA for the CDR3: TGTGCCAGCAGCCAAGCGGCTAGCACAGATACGCAGTATTTT.